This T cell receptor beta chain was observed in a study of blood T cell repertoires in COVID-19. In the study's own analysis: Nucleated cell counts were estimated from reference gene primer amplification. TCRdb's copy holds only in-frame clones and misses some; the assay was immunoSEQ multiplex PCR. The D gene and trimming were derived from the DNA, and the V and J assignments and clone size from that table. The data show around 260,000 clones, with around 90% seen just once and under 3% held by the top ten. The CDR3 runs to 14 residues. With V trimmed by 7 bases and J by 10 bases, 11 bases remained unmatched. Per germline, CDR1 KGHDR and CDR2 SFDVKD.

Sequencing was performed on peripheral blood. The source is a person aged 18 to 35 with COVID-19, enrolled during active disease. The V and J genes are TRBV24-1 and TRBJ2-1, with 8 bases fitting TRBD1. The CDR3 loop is CATSQSTGTGEQFF. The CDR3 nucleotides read TGTGCCACCAGCCAATCGACCGGGACAGGAGAGCAGTTCTTC.